These T cell receptor beta chains were read from a single sample in a study of blood T cell repertoires in COVID-19. Sequencing was performed with immunoSEQ multiplex PCR; in TCRdb, only in-frame clones are kept and a portion is missing. The data show 180,000 or so clones, about 89% seen once. Sequenced material: peripheral blood. These receptors were taken from a man between 65 and 85 years old with acute or convalescent COVID-19. The CDR3 runs from the conserved cysteine through the conserved F or W. Each record gives: D gene, clone size, CDR3 length, J gene, V gene, CDR3 protein, CDR3 DNA. The D gene is left open where the match is weak. Expanded clones get a size class; other rows say once, few or many, or leave the size out.

D: -
size: -
length: 14
J: TRBJ2-2
V: TRBV7-2
CDR3: CASSQAAWAGELFF
DNA: TGTGCCAGCAGTCAAGCGGCGTGGGCCGGGGAGCTGTTTTTT

D: -
size: -
length: 13
J: TRBJ2-1
V: TRBV6-2/TRBV6-3
CDR3: CASSYRNYGEQFF
DNA: TGTGCCAGCAGTTACCGCAACTATGGCGAGCAGTTCTTC

D: -
size: -
length: 13
J: TRBJ2-2
V: TRBV29-1
CDR3: CSVAQQLTGELFF
DNA: TGCAGCGTTGCTCAACAGCTCACCGGGGAGCTGTTTTTT

D: TRBD1
size: -
length: 13
J: TRBJ2-7
V: TRBV18
CDR3: CATTGQDFYEQYF
DNA: TGTGCCACCACCGGACAGGACTTCTACGAGCAGTACTTC

D: -
size: -
length: 12
J: TRBJ2-2
V: TRBV5-4
CDR3: CASSSSYGELFF
DNA: TGTGCCAGCAGCTCGTCTTACGGGGAGCTGTTTTTT

D: TRBD1
size: -
length: 14
J: TRBJ1-3
V: TRBV19
CDR3: CASSLQGTGNTIYF
DNA: TGTGCCAGTAGTCTACAGGGGACTGGAAACACCATATATTTT

D: TRBD2
size: -
length: 14
J: TRBJ2-5
V: TRBV19
CDR3: CASSSGTSGSSQYF
DNA: TGTGCCAGTAGTAGCGGGACTAGCGGGAGCTCCCAGTACTTC

D: -
size: once
length: 14
J: TRBJ2-5
V: TRBV3-1/TRBV3-2
CDR3: CASSPRAYRETQYF
DNA: TGTGCCAGCAGCCCCAGGGCTTATAGGGAGACCCAGTACTTC

D: TRBD1
size: -
length: 14
J: TRBJ1-4
V: TRBV25-1
CDR3: CASSEAGQEEKLFF
DNA: TGTGCCAGCAGTGAAGCAGGACAGGAAGAAAAACTGTTTTTT

D: -
size: -
length: 14
J: TRBJ2-7
V: TRBV27
CDR3: CASSFQGSVHEQYF
DNA: TGTGCCAGCAGTTTTCAGGGTTCGGTCCACGAGCAGTACTTC

D: TRBD2
size: once
length: 15
J: TRBJ2-1
V: TRBV7-2
CDR3: CASSPGTSGDNEQFF
DNA: TGTGCCAGCAGCCCCGGGACTAGCGGGGACAATGAGCAGTTCTTC

D: TRBD2
size: -
length: 15
J: TRBJ2-5
V: TRBV12-5
CDR3: CASGAGAGVGETQYF
DNA: TGTGCTAGTGGAGCGGGGGCGGGAGTAGGAGAGACCCAGTACTTC

D: TRBD1
size: -
length: 16
J: TRBJ1-5
V: TRBV6-2/TRBV6-3
CDR3: CASSPQTGGNNQPQHF
DNA: TGTGCCAGCAGCCCTCAGACAGGGGGAAACAATCAGCCCCAGCATTTT

D: TRBD1
size: once
length: 13
J: TRBJ2-7
V: TRBV2
CDR3: CASSGDRGFEQYF
DNA: TGTGCCAGCAGTGGGGACAGGGGGTTCGAGCAGTACTTC

D: TRBD1
size: -
length: 13
J: TRBJ2-1
V: TRBV10-3
CDR3: CASRDRGGNEQFF
DNA: TGTGCCAGCCGGGACAGGGGGGGCAATGAGCAGTTCTTC

D: TRBD2
size: -
length: 16
J: TRBJ2-5
V: TRBV19
CDR3: CASSRDYDRYQETQYF
DNA: TGTGCCAGTAGTAGGGACTATGACCGTTACCAAGAGACCCAGTACTTC